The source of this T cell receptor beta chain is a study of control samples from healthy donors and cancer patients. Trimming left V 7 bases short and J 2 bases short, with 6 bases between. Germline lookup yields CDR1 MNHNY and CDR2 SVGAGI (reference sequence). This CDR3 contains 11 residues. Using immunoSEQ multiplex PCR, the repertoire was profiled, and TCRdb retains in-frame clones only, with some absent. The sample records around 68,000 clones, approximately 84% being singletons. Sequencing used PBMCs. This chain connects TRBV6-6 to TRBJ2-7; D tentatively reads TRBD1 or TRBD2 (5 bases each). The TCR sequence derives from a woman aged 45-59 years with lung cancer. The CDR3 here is CASMGAYEQYF. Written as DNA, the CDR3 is TGTGCCAGCATGGGGGCCTACGAGCAGTACTTC.